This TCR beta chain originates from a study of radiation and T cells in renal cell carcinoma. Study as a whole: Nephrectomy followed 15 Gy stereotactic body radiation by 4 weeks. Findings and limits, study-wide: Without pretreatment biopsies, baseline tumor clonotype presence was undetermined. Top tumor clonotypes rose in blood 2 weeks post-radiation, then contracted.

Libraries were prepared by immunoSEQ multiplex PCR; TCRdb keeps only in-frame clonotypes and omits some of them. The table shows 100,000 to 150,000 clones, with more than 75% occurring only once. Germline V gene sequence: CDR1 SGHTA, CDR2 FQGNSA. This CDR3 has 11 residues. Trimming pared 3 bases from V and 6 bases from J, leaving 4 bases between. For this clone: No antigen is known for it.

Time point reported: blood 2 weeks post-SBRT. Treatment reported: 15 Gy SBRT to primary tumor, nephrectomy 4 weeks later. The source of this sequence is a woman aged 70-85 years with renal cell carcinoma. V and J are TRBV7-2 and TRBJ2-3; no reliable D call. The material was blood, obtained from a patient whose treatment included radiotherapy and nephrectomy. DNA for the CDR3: TGTGCCAGCAGCTTCGGCGATACGCAGTATTTT. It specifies CASSFGDTQYF.